This passage covers 30 T cell receptor beta chains from one sample sequenced in a study of blood T cell repertoires in COVID-19 (dated by TCRdb to about 2020). To prepare the library, the immunoSEQ multiplex PCR assay was applied. TCRdb took over this immuneACCESS table, retaining in-frame rearrangements with V and J assigned. Such tables are incomplete; in checked studies, under half of the missing clones stem from an unresolved V gene, and the remainder is unexplained. The sample has more than 300,000 clones on record, 86% of them singletons. The ten largest clones represent approximately 1.5% of the sample. Sample: peripheral blood. The receptors originated from a woman in her fifties or sixties with acute or convalescent COVID-19.

CDR3 nucleotide sequence: TGTGCCAGCAGCCCCGACGGGACTAGCTTTTCCGGGGAGCTGTTTTTT. Protein: CASSPDGTSFSGELFF. V usage is TRBV7-9 and J usage is TRBJ2-2, with TRBD2 matching 9 bases. This CDR3 comprises 16 residues. Germline CDR1 is SEHNR and CDR2 is FQNEAQ (reference sequence). Trimming at V came to 5 bases and at J to 6 bases, leaving 10 bases not matched to a gene.

To note about this clone: The junction departs from germline at one end; a sequencing error may be responsible. V usage is TRBV7-7 and J usage is TRBJ1-4; D gene ambiguous. CDR3 size: 14 residues. CDR1 SSHAT and CDR2 FNYEAQ come from the germline V gene (reference sequence). CDR3 residues: CASSLDGRSEKLFF. The CDR3, as DNA: TGTGCTAGCAGCCTGGACGGGAGAAGCGAAAAACTGTTTTTT.

This chain joins TRBV6-2 or TRBV6-3 and TRBJ1-4, with a tentative D call TRBD1 (5 bases). Trimming pared 2 bases from V and 7 bases from J, leaving 8 bases between. Per germline, CDR1 MNHEY and CDR2 SVGEGT. The CDR3 spans 13 residues. The chain's CDR3 is CASSYTGLEKLFF. The CDR3 nucleotides read TGTGCCAGCAGTTACACGGGACTTGAAAAACTGTTTTTT.

This rearrangement joins TRBV19 to TRBJ2-7; 9 positions match TRBD2. The trim removed 2 bases at V and 0 bases at J, leaving 17 bases unmatched. The CDR3 is 20 residues long. Germline loops: CDR1 LNHDA, CDR2 SQIVND (reference sequence). In DNA, the CDR3 is TGTGCCAGTAGTATATTAGGTGCTAGCGGGAAGCCCCCGCGCTCCTACGAGCAGTACTTC. It yields the protein CASSILGASGKPPRSYEQYF.

The V call is TRBV10-3, the J call TRBJ2-2; 7 nucleotides line up with TRBD2. The CDR3 contains 15 residues. CDR1 and CDR2 (germline): ENHRY, SYGVKD. V dropped 3 bases and J dropped 6; count of bases not matched to a gene: 7. The CDR3 protein is CAISDPALAAGELFF. The CDR3 DNA follows: TGTGCCATCAGTGATCCGGCGCTAGCGGCCGGGGAGCTGTTTTTT.

This chain connects TRBV28 to TRBJ2-3; 7 positions agree with TRBD2. The germline gives CDR1 MDHEN, CDR2 SYDVKM. The CDR3 contains 15 residues. The J segment lost 1 base and the V segment lost 4 bases, leaving 5 bases of the junction unmatched. This CDR3 is CASSSLGGRTDTQYF. CDR3 nucleotides: TGTGCCAGCAGTTCGTTGGGAGGGCGCACAGATACGCAGTATTTT.

As to this clone: Other DNA variants within this sample encode the same CDR3. The chain uses TRBV30 and TRBJ1-1; D unresolved. CDR1 is GTSNPN, CDR2 SVGIG, per germline (reference sequence). The CDR3 runs to 15 residues. V lost 3 bases, J lost 0 bases, and 14 bases lay in between. CDR3 residues: CAWSPPAGLNTEAFF. The CDR3 nucleotides are TGTGCCTGGAGCCCCCCGGCAGGCTTGAACACTGAAGCTTTCTTT. The whole variable domain, filled in from reference TRBV30 and TRBJ1-1, reads SQTIHQWPATLVQPVGSPLSLECTVEGTSNPNLYWYRQAAGRGLQLLFYSVGIGQISSEVPQNLSASRPQDRQFILSSKKLLLSDSGFYLCAWSPPAGLNTEAFFGQGTRLTVV.

The genes are TRBV5-6 and TRBJ2-7, with TRBD2 identical over 14 bases. The length of the CDR3 is 17 residues. The germline gives CDR1 SGHDT, CDR2 YYEEEE. Trimming took 4 bases from V and 7 from J; bases not matched to a gene: 13. The CDR3 protein is CASSPPPGLAGAREQYF. The CDR3 nucleotides are TGTGCCAGCAGCCCCCCGCCGGGACTAGCGGGAGCGCGGGAGCAGTACTTC.

The chain carries TRBV6-2 or TRBV6-3 and TRBJ2-1; 9 positions match TRBD2. The V gene end was trimmed by 3 bases and the J gene end by 8 bases; junction bases not matched to a gene: 8. The CDR3 spans 15 residues. CDR1 is MNHEY, CDR2 SVGEGT, per germline. The CDR3 sequence: CASSYLASGNDEQFF. The CDR3 coding sequence is TGTGCCAGCAGTTATTTGGCTAGCGGGAATGATGAGCAGTTCTTC.

The CDR3 coding sequence is TGCGCCAGCAGCCAAGGTGACGGGTTTGCCAAAAACATTCAGTACTTC. The encoded protein is CASSQGDGFAKNIQYF. The chain links TRBV4-3 to TRBJ2-4; D not resolved. This CDR3 region has 16 residues. Germline values: CDR1 LGHNA, CDR2 YSLEER. V gave up 1 base and J gave up 1 base, with 11 bases separating them.

The chain employs TRBV5-1 and TRBJ2-5, with 7 bases aligning to TRBD2. CDR3 length: 15 residues. The V and J ends lost 0 bases and 4 bases, in that order; junction bases with no gene match: 6. Looked up from germline, CDR1 is SGHRS and CDR2 is YFSETQ. CDR3 DNA sequence: TGCGCCAGCAGCTTGGATGCTAGCGGACCAGAGACCCAGTACTTC. This encodes CASSLDASGPETQYF. Full variable domain (missing parts from reference TRBV5-1 and TRBJ2-5): KAGVTQTPRYLIKTRGQQVTLSCSPISGHRSVSWYQQTPGQGLQFLFEYFSETQRNKGNFPGRFSGRQFSNSRSEMNVSTLELGDSALYLCASSLDASGPETQYFGPGTRLLVL.

The rearrangement uses TRBV6-4 and TRBJ2-1; 13 bases map to TRBD2. Trimming cost V 3 bases and J 5 bases; bases outside gene matches: 1. The CDR3 runs to 15 residues. Germline V gene data show CDR1 as MRHNA and CDR2 as SNTAGT. CDR3 coding DNA: TGTGCCAGCAGTGAGGGGACTAGCGGGGACAATGAGCAGTTCTTC. Translating it yields CASSEGTSGDNEQFF.

CDR3 loop: CASSLVTLGSGRFGTQYF. CDR3 DNA sequence: TGCGCCAGCAGCTTGGTAACTCTTGGTAGCGGGAGGTTTGGGACCCAGTACTTC. The rearrangement links TRBV5-1 to TRBJ2-5, with 10 bases matching TRBD2. The CDR3 has 18 residues. Losses at the gene ends were 0 bases for V and 7 bases for J; bases not matched to a gene: 15. Germline values: CDR1 SGHRS, CDR2 YFSETQ.

The genes are TRBV7-9 and TRBJ2-5; no clear D gene. V gave up 1 base and J gave up 3 bases, with 9 bases separating them. The CDR3 has 14 residues. Germline V CDR1 and CDR2: SEHNR, FQNEAQ (reference sequence). CDR3 loop: CASSLDVGEETQYF. The CDR3 coding sequence is TGTGCCAGCAGCTTAGACGTAGGAGAAGAGACCCAGTACTTC.

J is TRBJ2-2 and V is TRBV7-6; D might be TRBD1 (7 bases). The V end was cut by 2 bases, the J end by 5 bases, with 12 bases between. The length of the CDR3 is 15 residues. Germline CDR1 reads SGHVS; CDR2 reads FNYEAQ. CDR3 sequence: CASSLNPGGTGELFF. As DNA, the CDR3 is TGTGCCAGCAGCTTAAATCCAGGGGGGACCGGGGAGCTGTTTTTT.

This chain uses TRBV6-1 with TRBJ2-3; D gene unclear. V lost 2 bases, J lost 2 bases, and 5 bases lay in between. This CDR3 spans 13 amino acids. Per germline, CDR1 MNHNS and CDR2 SASEGT. The CDR3 bases are TGTGCCAGCAGTGAATTCCTCACAGATACGCAGTATTTT. This encodes CASSEFLTDTQYF.

The chain has TRBV28 and TRBJ2-1; D is perhaps TRBD2 (6 bases). Trimming pared 1 base from V and 0 bases from J, leaving 13 bases between. The CDR3 is 17 amino acids. Germline V gene sequence: CDR1 MDHEN, CDR2 SYDVKM. The CDR3 sequence: CASSLSGRGRSYNEQFF. The CDR3 DNA is TGTGCCAGCAGTTTATCGGGGCGGGGCCGCTCCTACAATGAGCAGTTCTTC.

The J gene is TRBJ1-5, the V gene TRBV6-5, with D tentatively TRBD1 (5 bases). The CDR3 consists of 14 residues. Germline CDR1 MNHEY, CDR2 SVGAGI. V gave up 5 bases and J gave up 9 bases, with 17 bases separating them. In DNA form, the CDR3 reads TGTGCCAGCAGTACCGGGACGGGGGATTGGCCCCAGCATTTT. This gives the protein CASSTGTGDWPQHF.

This clone was found a few times. The V call is TRBV7-8, the J call TRBJ2-2; a weak D match, TRBD1 (6 bases). V lost 7 bases, J lost 8 bases, and 14 bases lay in between. CDR3 length: 13 residues. Germline CDR1 is SGHVS and CDR2 is FQNEAQ. This CDR3 is CASTLDRTGELFF. The DNA for the CDR3 is TGTGCCAGCACCCTCGACAGGACGGGGGAGCTGTTTTTT. Looking up the rest from reference TRBV7-8 and TRBJ2-2 gives the full variable domain: GAGVSQSPRYKVAKRGQDVALRCDPISGHVSLFWYQQALGQGPEFLTYFQNEAQLDKSGLPSDRFFAERPEGSVSTLKIQRTQQEDSAVYLCASTLDRTGELFFGEGSRLTVL.

The chain has TRBV5-1 and TRBJ1-1; unclear D gene. There are 16 residues in the CDR3. V lost 0 bases and J lost 2, with 14 bases in between. From germline, CDR1 is SGHRS and CDR2 YFSETQ. Here the CDR3 reads CASSLDLGVTNTEAFF. The CDR3 bases are TGCGCCAGCAGCTTGGATCTCGGGGTTACTAACACTGAAGCTTTCTTT.

V usage is TRBV28 and J usage is TRBJ2-7; 7 nucleotides match TRBD2. The CDR3 extends over 15 amino acids. Trimming at V came to 2 bases and at J to 0 bases, leaving 4 bases not matched to a gene. Per germline, CDR1 MDHEN and CDR2 SYDVKM. The CDR3 loop reads CASSLASGISYEQYF. The CDR3 bases are TGTGCCAGCAGTTTAGCTAGCGGAATCTCCTACGAGCAGTACTTC.

The chain couples TRBV6-1 to TRBJ2-6; D gene ambiguous. Trimming left V 2 bases short and J 1 base short, with 12 bases between. The germline V gene has CDR1 MNHNS and CDR2 SASEGT. The CDR3 consists of 17 residues. CDR3 loop: CASSEILAPSGANVLTF. The CDR3 DNA reads TGTGCCAGCAGTGAAATCTTGGCCCCGTCTGGGGCCAACGTCCTGACTTTC.

The chain has TRBV28 and TRBJ2-7, with a possible D match to TRBD2 (5 bases). The germline V gene encodes CDR1 MDHEN and CDR2 SYDVKM. V gave up 2 bases and J gave up 3 bases, with 14 bases separating them. The CDR3 consists of 15 residues. The CDR3 bases are TGTGCCAGCAGTTTACCGCCTACGGCGGGCTACGAGCAGTACTTC. This codes for CASSLPPTAGYEQYF.

V is TRBV19 and J is TRBJ2-5; 10 nucleotides agree with TRBD2. J lost 9 bases, V lost 5 bases, and 15 bases had no gene match. CDR1 and CDR2 (germline): LNHDA, SQIVND (reference sequence). The CDR3 totals 16 residues. The CDR3 sequence: CASSPRLAGAVGAQYF. CDR3 DNA: TGTGCCAGTAGTCCCCGGCTAGCGGGGGCGGTAGGGGCCCAGTACTTC.

The rearrangement uses TRBV5-1 and TRBJ1-2, with 10 bases matching TRBD1. Per germline, CDR1 SGHRS and CDR2 YFSETQ. The CDR3 is 15 residues long. V lost 3 bases and J lost 8; bases outside the gene matches: 10. The CDR3 sequence: CASSSLGQGIGGYTF. The CDR3 nucleotides are TGCGCCAGCAGCTCCTTGGGACAGGGGATCGGCGGCTACACCTTC. Using reference TRBV5-1 and TRBJ1-2 for the parts outside the CDR3, the full variable domain is KAGVTQTPRYLIKTRGQQVTLSCSPISGHRSVSWYQQTPGQGLQFLFEYFSETQRNKGNFPGRFSGRQFSNSRSEMNVSTLELGDSALYLCASSSLGQGIGGYTFGSGTRLTVV.

The V call is TRBV28, the J call TRBJ2-7; the match to TRBD2 covers 8 bases. Per germline, CDR1 MDHEN and CDR2 SYDVKM. With V trimmed by 9 bases and J by 3 bases, 10 bases remained unmatched. The CDR3 is made up of 14 amino acids. The CDR3 sequence: CASKTRGALYEQYF. The CDR3 nucleotides read TGTGCCAGTAAAACGCGGGGGGCACTCTACGAGCAGTACTTC.

This rearrangement joins TRBV15 to TRBJ2-1; 9 nucleotides match TRBD1. Germline-derived CDR1 and CDR2 are LNHNV and YYDKDF (reference sequence). V dropped 2 bases and J dropped 4; count of bases not matched to a gene: 6. The CDR3 contains 16 residues. The CDR3 loop reads CATSRRRQGGYNEQFF. The CDR3 region has the DNA TGTGCCACCAGCAGACGTAGACAGGGGGGATACAATGAGCAGTTCTTC.

On this clone itself: Distinct nucleotide sequences in the sample also encode this CDR3. The chain uses TRBV18 and TRBJ2-1; 12 bases are a match to TRBD2. Germline V lookup: CDR1 KGHSH, CDR2 LQKENI. The CDR3 totals 17 residues. V dropped 0 bases and J dropped 7; count of bases not matched to a gene: 7. CDR3 sequence reads: CASSPPLAGGPSNEQFF. CDR3 coding DNA: TGTGCCAGCTCACCACCGCTAGCGGGAGGGCCCTCGAATGAGCAGTTCTTC. Full variable domain (missing parts from reference TRBV18 and TRBJ2-1): NAGVMQNPRHLVRRRGQEARLRCSPMKGHSHVYWYRQLPEEGLKFMVYLQKENIIDESGMPKERFSAEFPKEGPSILRIQQVVRGDSAAYFCASSPPLAGGPSNEQFFGPGTRLTVL.

The chain combines TRBV5-1 with TRBJ2-7, with 8 bases matching TRBD2. Germline V lookup: CDR1 SGHRS, CDR2 YFSETQ. The CDR3 loop spans 14 amino acids. The trim removed 2 bases at V and 4 bases at J, leaving 5 bases unmatched. The CDR3 loop is CASSLRAGEYEQYF. As DNA, the CDR3 is TGCGCCAGCAGCTTAAGAGCGGGAGAGTACGAGCAGTACTTC.

The V call is TRBV7-9, the J call TRBJ2-7, with D possibly matching TRBD1 (6 bases). The CDR3 is 15 residues long. Between the trimmed V and J ends, which lost 5 bases and 4 bases, there was a span of 18 bases. CDR1 is SEHNR and CDR2 is FQNEAQ in the germline V gene (reference sequence). For the CDR3, the DNA is TGTGCCAGCAGCCTTGCGACAGGTTTCCTTTACGAGCAGTACTTC. Protein product: CASSLATGFLYEQYF.